This T cell receptor beta chain was sequenced in a study of cytomegalovirus exposure and HLA in healthy donors. Study summary: About 79% of 300 to 450 genotyped donors fell in the Caucasian-associated ancestry cluster. Whole-study results and caveats: The authors enumerated 150 to 200 TCR beta chains as linked to cytomegalovirus. A later analysis reportedly found fewer N-insertions in an Asian-associated ancestry cluster than the roughly 670-donor mean.

A word on this clone: The antigen is undetermined.

Researchers ran the PCR with 60 Vbeta and 13 Jbeta primers. Libraries were prepared by immunoSEQ multiplex PCR; TCRdb keeps only in-frame clonotypes and omits some of them. The sample has about 160,000 clones, roughly 88% seen once. The germline V gene encodes CDR1 SGHNT and CDR2 YENEEA. The CDR3 runs 14 residues. V lost 3 bases and J 4 bases, leaving 10 bases between the germline ends. The TCR originated in a man in his fifties or sixties in good health and CMV-seropositive. The chain carries TRBV11-3 and TRBJ2-1; maybe TRBD2 (5 bases). Sequencing input: PBMCs. CDR3 in amino acids: CASSFLGVYNEQFF. For the CDR3, the DNA is TGTGCCAGCAGCTTTCTCGGGGTTTACAATGAGCAGTTCTTC.